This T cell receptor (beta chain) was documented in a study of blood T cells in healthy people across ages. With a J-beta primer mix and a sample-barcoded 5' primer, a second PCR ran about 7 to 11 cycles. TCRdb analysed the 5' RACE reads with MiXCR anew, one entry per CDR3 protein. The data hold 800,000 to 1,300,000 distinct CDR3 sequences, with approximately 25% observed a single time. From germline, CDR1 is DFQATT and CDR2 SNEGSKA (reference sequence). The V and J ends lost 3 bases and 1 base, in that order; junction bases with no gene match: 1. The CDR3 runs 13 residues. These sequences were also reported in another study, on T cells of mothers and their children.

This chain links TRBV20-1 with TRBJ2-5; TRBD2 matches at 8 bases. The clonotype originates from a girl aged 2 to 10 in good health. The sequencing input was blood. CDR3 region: CSARRGVQETQYF. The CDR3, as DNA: TGCAGTGCTAGGCGGGGGGTCCAAGAGACCCAGTACTTC.